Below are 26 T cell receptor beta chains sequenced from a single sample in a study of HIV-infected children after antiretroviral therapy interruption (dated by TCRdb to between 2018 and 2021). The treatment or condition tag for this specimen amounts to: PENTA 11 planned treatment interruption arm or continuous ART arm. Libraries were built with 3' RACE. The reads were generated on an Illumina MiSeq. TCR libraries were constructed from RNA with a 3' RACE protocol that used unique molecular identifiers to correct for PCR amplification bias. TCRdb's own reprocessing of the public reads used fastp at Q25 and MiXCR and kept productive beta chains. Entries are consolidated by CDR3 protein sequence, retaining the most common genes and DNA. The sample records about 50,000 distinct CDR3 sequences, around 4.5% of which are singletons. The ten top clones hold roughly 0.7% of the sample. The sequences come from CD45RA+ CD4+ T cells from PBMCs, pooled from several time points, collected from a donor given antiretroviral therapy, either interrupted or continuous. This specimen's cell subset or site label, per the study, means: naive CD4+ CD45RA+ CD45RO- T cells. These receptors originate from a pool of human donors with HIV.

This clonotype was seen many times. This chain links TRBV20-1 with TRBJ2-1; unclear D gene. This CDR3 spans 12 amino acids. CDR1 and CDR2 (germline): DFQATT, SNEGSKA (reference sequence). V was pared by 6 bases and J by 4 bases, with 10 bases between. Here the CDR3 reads CSAKPGYNEQFF. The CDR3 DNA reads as TGCAGTGCGAAGCCCGGTTACAATGAGCAGTTCTTC.

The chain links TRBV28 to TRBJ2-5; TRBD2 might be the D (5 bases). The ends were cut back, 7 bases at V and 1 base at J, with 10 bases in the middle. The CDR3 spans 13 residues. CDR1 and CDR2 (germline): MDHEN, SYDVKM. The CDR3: CASTSRGQETQYF. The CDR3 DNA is TGTGCCAGCACCTCCCGGGGCCAAGAGACCCAGTACTTC. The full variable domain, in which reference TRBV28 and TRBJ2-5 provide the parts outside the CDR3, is DVKVTQSSRYLVKRTGEKVFLECVQDMDHENMFWYRQDPGLGLRLIYFSYDVKMKEKGDIPEGYSVSREKKERFSLILESASTNQTSMYLCASTSRGQETQYFGPGTRLLVL.

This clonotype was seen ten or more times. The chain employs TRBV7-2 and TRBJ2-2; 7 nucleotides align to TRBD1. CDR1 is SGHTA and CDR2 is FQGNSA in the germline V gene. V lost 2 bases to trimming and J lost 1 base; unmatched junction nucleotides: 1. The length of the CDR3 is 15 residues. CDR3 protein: CASSLRTGNTGELFF. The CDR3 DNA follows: TGTGCCAGCAGCTTACGGACAGGGAACACCGGGGAGCTGTTTTTT.

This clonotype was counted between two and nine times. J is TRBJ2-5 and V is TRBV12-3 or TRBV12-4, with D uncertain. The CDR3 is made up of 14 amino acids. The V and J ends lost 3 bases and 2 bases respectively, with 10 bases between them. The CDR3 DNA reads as TGTGCCAGCAGTTTTTCGGGTGGGCAAGAGACCCAGTACTTC. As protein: CASSFSGGQETQYF.

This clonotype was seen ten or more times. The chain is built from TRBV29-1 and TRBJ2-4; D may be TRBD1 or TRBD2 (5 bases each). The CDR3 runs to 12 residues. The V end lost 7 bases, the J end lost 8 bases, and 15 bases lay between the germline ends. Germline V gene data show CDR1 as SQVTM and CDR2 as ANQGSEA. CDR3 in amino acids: CSGGPGDHIQYF. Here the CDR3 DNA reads TGCAGCGGGGGTCCCGGGGACCACATTCAGTACTTC.

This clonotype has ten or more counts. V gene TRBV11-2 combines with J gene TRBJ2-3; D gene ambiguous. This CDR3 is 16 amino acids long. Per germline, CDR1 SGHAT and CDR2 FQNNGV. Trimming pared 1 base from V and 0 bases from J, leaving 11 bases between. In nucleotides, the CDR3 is TGTGCCAGCAGCTTAGGTTATGGAACTAGCACAGATACGCAGTATTTT. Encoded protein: CASSLGYGTSTDTQYF.

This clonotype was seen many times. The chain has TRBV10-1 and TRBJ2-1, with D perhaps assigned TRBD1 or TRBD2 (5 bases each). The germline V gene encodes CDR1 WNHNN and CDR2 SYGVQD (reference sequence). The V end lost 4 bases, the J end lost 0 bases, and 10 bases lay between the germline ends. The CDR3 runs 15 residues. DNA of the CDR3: TGCGCCAGCAGTGGGCCGGGACCCTCCTACAATGAGCAGTTCTTC. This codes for CASSGPGPSYNEQFF.

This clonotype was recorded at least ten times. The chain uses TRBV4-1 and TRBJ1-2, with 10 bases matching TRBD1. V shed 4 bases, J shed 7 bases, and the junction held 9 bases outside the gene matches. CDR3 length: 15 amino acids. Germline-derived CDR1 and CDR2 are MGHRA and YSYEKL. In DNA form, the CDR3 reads TGCGCCAGCAGCCTATCAAGACAGGGGGCTTTTGGCTACACCTTC. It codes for CASSLSRQGAFGYTF.

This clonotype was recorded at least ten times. CDR3 in amino acids: CASSRGQGDTEAFF. In DNA, the CDR3 is TGTGCCAGCAGCCGGGGACAGGGGGACACTGAAGCTTTCTTT. The gene calls are TRBV3-1 and TRBJ1-1, with 11 bases fitting TRBD1. CDR3 length: 14 amino acids. The germline CDR1 and CDR2 sequences are LGHDT and YNNKEL (reference sequence). V was clipped by 4 bases and J by 3 bases; unmatched bases: 1.

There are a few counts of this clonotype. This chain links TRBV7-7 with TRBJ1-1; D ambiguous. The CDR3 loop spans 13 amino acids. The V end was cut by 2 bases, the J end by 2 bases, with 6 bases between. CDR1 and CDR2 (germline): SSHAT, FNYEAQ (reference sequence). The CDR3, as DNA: TGTGCCAGCAGCTTACGGACCAACACTGAAGCTTTCTTT. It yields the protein CASSLRTNTEAFF.

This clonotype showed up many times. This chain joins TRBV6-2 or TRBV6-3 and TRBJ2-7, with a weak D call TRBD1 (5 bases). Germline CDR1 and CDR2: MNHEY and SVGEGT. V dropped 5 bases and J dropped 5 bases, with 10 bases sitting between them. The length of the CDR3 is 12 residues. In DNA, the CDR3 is TGTGCCAGCAGTGGAGACAGCCACGAGCAGTACTTC. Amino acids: CASSGDSHEQYF.

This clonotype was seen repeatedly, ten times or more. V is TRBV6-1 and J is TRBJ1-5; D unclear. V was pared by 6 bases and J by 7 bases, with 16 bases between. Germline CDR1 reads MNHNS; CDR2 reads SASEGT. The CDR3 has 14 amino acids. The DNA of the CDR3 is TGTGCCAGCAGCGAGTCCTTTACGAGGCAGCCCCAGCATTTT. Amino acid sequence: CASSESFTRQPQHF.

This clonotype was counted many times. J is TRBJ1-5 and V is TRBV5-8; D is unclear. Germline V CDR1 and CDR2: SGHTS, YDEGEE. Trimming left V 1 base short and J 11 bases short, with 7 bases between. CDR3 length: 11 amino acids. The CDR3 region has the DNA TGTGCCAGCAGCTTGACCGGAGCCCAGCATTTT. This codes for CASSLTGAQHF. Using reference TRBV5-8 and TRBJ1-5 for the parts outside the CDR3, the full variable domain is EAGVTQSPTHLIKTRGQQATLRCSPISGHTSVYWYQQALGLGLQFLLWYDEGEERNRGNFPPRFSGRQFPNYSSELNVNALELEDSALYLCASSLTGAQHFGDGTRLSIL.

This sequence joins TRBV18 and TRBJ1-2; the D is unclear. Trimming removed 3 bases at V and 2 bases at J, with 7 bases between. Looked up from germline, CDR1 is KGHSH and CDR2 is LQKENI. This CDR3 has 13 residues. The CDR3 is CASSPADNYGYTF. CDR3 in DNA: TGTGCCAGCTCACCGGCGGACAACTATGGCTACACCTTC.

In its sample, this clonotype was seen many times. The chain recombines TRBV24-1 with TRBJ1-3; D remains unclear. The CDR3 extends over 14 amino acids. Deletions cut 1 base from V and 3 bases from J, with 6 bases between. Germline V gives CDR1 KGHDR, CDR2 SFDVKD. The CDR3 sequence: CATSDFPVGNTIYF. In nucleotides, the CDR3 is TGTGCCACCAGTGATTTTCCAGTTGGAAACACCATATATTTT.

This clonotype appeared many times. CDR3 sequence (DNA): TGTGCCAGCAGTGAAGCGCTGGGCGGATCCTACGAGCAGTACTTC. As protein: CASSEALGGSYEQYF. The chain recombines TRBV6-1 with TRBJ2-7, with D uncertain. The CDR3 sequence is 15 residues long. The germline CDR1 and CDR2 sequences are MNHNS and SASEGT. Trimming stripped 0 bases from V and 1 base from J, with 10 bases between.

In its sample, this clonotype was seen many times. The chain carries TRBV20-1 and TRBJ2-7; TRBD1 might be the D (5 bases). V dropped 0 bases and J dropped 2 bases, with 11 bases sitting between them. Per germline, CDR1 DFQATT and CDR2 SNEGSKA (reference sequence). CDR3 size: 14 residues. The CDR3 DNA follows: TGCAGTGCTAGAGATAGCCAGGGTCCCTACGAGCAGTACTTC. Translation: CSARDSQGPYEQYF.

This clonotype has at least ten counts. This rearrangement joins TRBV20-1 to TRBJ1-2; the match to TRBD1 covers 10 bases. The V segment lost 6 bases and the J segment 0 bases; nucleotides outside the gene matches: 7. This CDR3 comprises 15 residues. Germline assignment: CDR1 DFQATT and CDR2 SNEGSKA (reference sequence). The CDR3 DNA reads TGCAGTGCCGGGACAGGGGTCCCAGCTAACTATGGCTACACCTTC. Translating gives CSAGTGVPANYGYTF.

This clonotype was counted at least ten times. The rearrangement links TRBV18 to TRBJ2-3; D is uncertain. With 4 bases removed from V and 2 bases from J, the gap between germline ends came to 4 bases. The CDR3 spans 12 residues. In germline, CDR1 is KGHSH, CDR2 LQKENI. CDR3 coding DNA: TGTGCCAGCTCACGGCTCACAGATACGCAGTATTTT. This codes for CASSRLTDTQYF.

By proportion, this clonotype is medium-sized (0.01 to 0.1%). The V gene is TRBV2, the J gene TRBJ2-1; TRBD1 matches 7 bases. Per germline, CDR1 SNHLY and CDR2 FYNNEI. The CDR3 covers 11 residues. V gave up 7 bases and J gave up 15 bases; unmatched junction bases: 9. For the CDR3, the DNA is TGTGCCAGCACCGGGACAGCCCCCCCGTTCTTC. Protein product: CASTGTAPPFF.

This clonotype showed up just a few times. DNA for the CDR3: TGCGCCAGCAGTCAATCGAGGGTCCCTAATTCACCCCTCCACTTT. Amino acids: CASSQSRVPNSPLHF. This chain links TRBV23-1 with TRBJ1-6; D is unclear. TRBV23-1 is filed as an ORF, its function uncertain. Trimming stripped 0 bases from V and 6 bases from J, with 9 bases between. The CDR3 spans 15 residues.

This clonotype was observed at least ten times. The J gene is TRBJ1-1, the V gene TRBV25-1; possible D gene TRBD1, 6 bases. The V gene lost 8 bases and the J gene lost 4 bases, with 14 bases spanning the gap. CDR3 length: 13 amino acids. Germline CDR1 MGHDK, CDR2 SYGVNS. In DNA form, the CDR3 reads TGTGCCAGCGACGATTGGGGGCCCACTGAAGCTTTCTTT. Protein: CASDDWGPTEAFF.

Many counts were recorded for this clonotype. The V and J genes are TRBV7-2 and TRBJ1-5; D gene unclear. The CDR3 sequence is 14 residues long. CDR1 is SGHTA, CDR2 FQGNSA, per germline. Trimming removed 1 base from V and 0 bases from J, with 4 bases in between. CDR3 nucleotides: TGTGCCAGCAGCTTAGGCCTTAGCAATCAGCCCCAGCATTTT. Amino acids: CASSLGLSNQPQHF.

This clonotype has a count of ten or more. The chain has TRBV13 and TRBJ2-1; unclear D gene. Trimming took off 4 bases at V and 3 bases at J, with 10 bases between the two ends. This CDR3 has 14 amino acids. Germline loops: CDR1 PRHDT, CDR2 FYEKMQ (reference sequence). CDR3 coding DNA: TGTGCCAGCAGCTCGACTCGCGGCTACAATGAGCAGTTCTTC. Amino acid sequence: CASSSTRGYNEQFF.

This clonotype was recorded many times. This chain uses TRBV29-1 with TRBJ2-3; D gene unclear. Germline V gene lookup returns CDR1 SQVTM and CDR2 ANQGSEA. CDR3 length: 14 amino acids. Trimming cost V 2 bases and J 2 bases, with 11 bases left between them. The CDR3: CSVERTGDTDTQYF. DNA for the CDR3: TGCAGCGTTGAACGCACCGGTGACACAGATACGCAGTATTTT.

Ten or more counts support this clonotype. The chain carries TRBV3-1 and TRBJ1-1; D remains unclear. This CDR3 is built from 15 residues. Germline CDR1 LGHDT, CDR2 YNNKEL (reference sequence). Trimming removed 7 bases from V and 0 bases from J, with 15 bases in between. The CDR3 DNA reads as TGTGCCAGCACCCTAATGACGGGTATGAACACTGAAGCTTTCTTT. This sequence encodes CASTLMTGMNTEAFF. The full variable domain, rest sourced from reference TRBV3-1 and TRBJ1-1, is DTAVSQTPKYLVTQMGNDKSIKCEQNLGHDTMYWYKQDSKKFLKIMFSYNNKELIINETVPNRFSPKSPDKAHLNLHINSLELGDSAVYFCASTLMTGMNTEAFFGQGTRLTVV.